The 15 T cell receptor beta chains below were found in one sample sequenced in a study of T-cell reconstitution after alpha-beta-depleted transplantation in children. Unique molecular identifiers were incorporated when the TCRbeta library was constructed. MiXCR was run by TCRdb on the PCR reads, yielding one entry per CDR3 protein. The sample has about 190,000 distinct CDR3 sequences; over 5.5% are singletons. Sequenced here: PBMCs from the stem cell graft donor, sampled from the stem cell graft. The source is a human donor who donated a stem cell graft to a child with Wiskott-Aldrich syndrome.

The chain couples TRBV19 to TRBJ1-2, with D maybe TRBD1 (6 bases). CDR1 and CDR2 (germline): LNHDA, SQIVND (reference sequence). CDR3 size: 13 residues. CDR3 sequence (DNA): TGTGCTACAGTAAGAAGGGGGGGCTATGGCTACACCTTC. Residues: CATVRRGGYGYTF. The full variable domain, rest sourced from reference TRBV19 and TRBJ1-2, is DGGITQSPKYLFRKEGQNVTLSCEQNLNHDAMYWYRQDPGQGLRLIYYSQIVNDFQKGDIAEGYSVSREKKESFPLTVTSAQKNPTAFYLCATVRRGGYGYTFGSGTRLTVV.

The rearrangement joins TRBV24-1 to TRBJ2-1; the D is unclear. Germline V gene lookup returns CDR1 KGHDR and CDR2 SFDVKD. The CDR3 consists of 13 residues. V shed 3 bases and J shed 5 bases, with 7 bases lying between them. The CDR3 nucleotides are TGTGCCACCAGTGATGACTTTCACAATGAGCAGTTCTTC. Encoded protein: CATSDDFHNEQFF.

The table lists this clonotype with many counts. The V and J genes are TRBV12-3 or TRBV12-4 and TRBJ2-7, with TRBD2 matching 7 bases. Losses at the gene ends were 4 bases for V and 3 bases for J; bases not matched to a gene: 3. The CDR3 has 13 residues. The CDR3 loop is CASSWSGIYEQYF. The CDR3 nucleotides are TGTGCCAGCAGTTGGAGCGGGATCTACGAGCAGTACTTC.

There are many counts of this clonotype. V and J are TRBV6-5 and TRBJ2-1; D is ambiguous. Germline V CDR1 and CDR2: MNHEY, SVGAGI. V was cut by 0 bases and J by 5 bases, with 8 bases left in between. The CDR3 consists of 14 residues. The CDR3 region has the DNA TGTGCCAGCAGTTACTCGTCCCGTGACAATGAGCAGTTCTTC. It yields the protein CASSYSSRDNEQFF.

This clonotype has ten or more counts. This rearrangement joins TRBV20-1 to TRBJ2-7, with a tentative D call TRBD2 (5 bases). Germline V gives CDR1 DFQATT, CDR2 SNEGSKA (reference sequence). The CDR3 runs to 11 residues. The ends were cut back, 6 bases at V and 2 bases at J, with 8 bases in the middle. CDR3: CSAADPYEQYF. DNA for the CDR3: TGCAGTGCAGCGGACCCCTACGAGCAGTACTTC.

This chain joins TRBV5-1 and TRBJ2-3; 9 bases align to TRBD2. Germline assignment: CDR1 SGHRS and CDR2 YFSETQ. This CDR3 is built from 16 residues. J gave up 2 bases and V 4 bases, and 8 bases lay outside the gene matches. DNA of the CDR3: TGCGCCAGCAGCCCGAGAGCTAGCGGGAACACAGATACGCAGTATTTT. Its translation is CASSPRASGNTDTQYF.

The V call is TRBV7-2, the J call TRBJ1-1; 8 nucleotides agree with TRBD1. V dropped 5 bases and J dropped 4; count of bases not matched to a gene: 9. This CDR3 contains 15 residues. Germline CDR1 is SGHTA and CDR2 is FQGNSA. The CDR3 reads CASSPSRGLGTEAFF. Here the CDR3 DNA reads TGTGCCAGCAGCCCCAGCAGGGGGCTGGGCACTGAAGCTTTCTTT. Full variable domain (missing parts from reference TRBV7-2 and TRBJ1-1): GAGVSQSPSNKVTEKGKDVELRCDPISGHTALYWYRQSLGQGLEFLIYFQGNSAPDKSGLPSDRFSAERTGGSVSTLTIQRTQQEDSAVYLCASSPSRGLGTEAFFGQGTRLTVV.

This clonotype has ten or more counts. The chain combines TRBV7-6 with TRBJ2-1; 7 nucleotides line up with TRBD1. This CDR3 has 15 amino acids. Per germline, CDR1 SGHVS and CDR2 FNYEAQ. V was pared by 4 bases and J by 10 bases, with 13 bases of the junction left unmatched. In DNA, the CDR3 is TGTGCCAGCAGCTCCTGGACAGGCAAAGATGGGGAGCAGTTCTTC. Translation: CASSSWTGKDGEQFF.

Ten or more counts support this clonotype. The J gene is TRBJ1-6, the V gene TRBV12-3 or TRBV12-4, with D unresolved. The CDR3 is 16 amino acids. With 5 bases removed from V and 5 bases from J, the gap between germline ends came to 16 bases. The CDR3: CASSPGPRADNSPLHF. CDR3 nucleotide sequence: TGTGCCAGCAGTCCCGGCCCCCGTGCCGATAATTCACCCCTCCACTTT.

This clonotype was found many times. The V and J genes are TRBV7-2 and TRBJ1-5; the D gene is possibly TRBD1 (6 bases). CDR1 is SGHTA and CDR2 is FQGNSA in the germline V gene. The CDR3 runs to 15 residues. The V end lost 0 bases, the J end lost 6 bases, and 12 bases lay between the germline ends. CDR3 in DNA: TGTGCCAGCAGCTTAGCGTCTCAGGGGAGTCAGCCCCAGCATTTT. Translated, it gives CASSLASQGSQPQHF.

This clonotype was seen repeatedly, ten times or more. The chain combines TRBV12-3 or TRBV12-4 with TRBJ2-1; 7 bases are a match to TRBD2. CDR3 size: 15 residues. V gave up 4 bases and J gave up 3 bases; unmatched junction bases: 6. CDR3 in amino acids: CASSSQAGSYNEQFF. The CDR3 region has the DNA TGTGCCAGCAGTTCCCAAGCGGGAAGCTACAATGAGCAGTTCTTC.

This clonotype was found many times. V is TRBV7-2 and J is TRBJ2-1; 10 bases are a match to TRBD1. With 4 bases clipped from V and 6 bases from J, the junction kept 6 bases outside the gene matches. From germline, CDR1 is SGHTA and CDR2 FQGNSA. There are 15 residues in the CDR3. The CDR3 region has the DNA TGTGCCAGCAGCTCGGGACAGGGGATGGGCAATGAGCAGTTCTTC. Protein: CASSSGQGMGNEQFF. Combining the CDR3 with reference TRBV7-2 and TRBJ2-1 gives the whole variable domain GAGVSQSPSNKVTEKGKDVELRCDPISGHTALYWYRQSLGQGLEFLIYFQGNSAPDKSGLPSDRFSAERTGGSVSTLTIQRTQQEDSAVYLCASSSGQGMGNEQFFGPGTRLTVL.

This clonotype was seen repeatedly, ten times or more. This chain links TRBV20-1 with TRBJ1-6, with 9 bases that match TRBD1. The germline V gene encodes CDR1 DFQATT and CDR2 SNEGSKA (reference sequence). The CDR3 totals 15 residues. With V trimmed by 0 bases and J by 5 bases, 2 bases remained unmatched. The DNA for the CDR3 is TGCAGTGCTAGAGAACAGGGGGCAGATAATTCACCCCTCCACTTT. This codes for CSAREQGADNSPLHF.

This clonotype was observed at least ten times. The chain has TRBV24-1 and TRBJ2-5; D remains unclear. The CDR3 covers 12 residues. The germline V gene has CDR1 KGHDR and CDR2 SFDVKD. The V end lost 0 bases, the J end lost 8 bases, and 6 bases lay between the germline ends. The CDR3 nucleotides are TGTGCCACCAGTGATTTGCGCGGAACCCAGTACTTC. Amino acids: CATSDLRGTQYF.

This clonotype has only a few counts. The rearrangement uses TRBV7-2 and TRBJ2-5; TRBD2 matches 14 bases. The junction had 7 bases not matched to a gene; V was cut back by 6 bases and J by 10 bases. Germline loops: CDR1 SGHTA, CDR2 FQGNSA. The CDR3 spans 14 residues. CDR3 sequence: CASRSGLAGALQYF. The CDR3 DNA sequence: TGTGCCAGCAGATCGGGACTAGCGGGAGCCCTCCAGTACTTC.